This T cell receptor beta chain was identified during a study of T cell responses to AZD1222 COVID-19 vaccine. Study-wide findings and caveats: Regions left unmutated in variants are reportedly the target of nearly half of spike-specific TCRs. There were mostly white British donors and more females than males, and clonal diversity was possibly underestimated. With two AZD1222 doses given, Spike-specific TCR breadth and depth both rose.

As regards this clone: Its antigen is not known.

Assay: immunoSEQ multiplex PCR; the TCRdb copy retains only in-frame clones and omits some. Of 44,000 or so clones in the sample, 65% to 85% are singletons; the top ten hold under 65%. The V end lost 3 bases, the J end lost 0 bases, and 13 bases lay between the germline ends. The germline V gene encodes CDR1 SGHTS and CDR2 YDEGEE. The CDR3 contains 16 residues. This TCR came from an adult in good health. The sequencing here drew on peripheral blood, taken on day 0 of AZD1222 vaccination. J is TRBJ1-3 and V is TRBV5-8, with D hard to call. The CDR3 loop reads CASSSRLISSGNTIYF. The CDR3 DNA reads as TGTGCCAGCAGCTCCCGCCTTATTTCCTCTGGAAACACCATATATTTT.